The 30 T cell receptor beta chains listed next were all sequenced from one sample in a study of molecular identifiers for immune sequencing clone quantification. TCRdb reanalysed the PCR reads using MiXCR and keeps one entry per CDR3 protein. The repertoire holds approximately 550,000 distinct CDR3 sequences, with under 30% as singletons. Sequencing used naive CD8+ T cells from blood, with Jurkat cell RNA spiked in. Subset here: FACS-sorted CD8+CD4-CCR7+CD45RA+ naive T cells. The receptor set was obtained from a human donor in good health. Some libraries in this study had Jurkat cell RNA spiked in.

This clonotype was observed a few times. The rearrangement links TRBV7-8 to TRBJ1-1; possibly TRBD1 for D (6 bases). Trimming pared 5 bases from V and 1 base from J, leaving 17 bases between. CDR3 length: 16 residues. CDR1 and CDR2 from the germline V gene are SGHVS and FQNEAQ. CDR3 in amino acids: CASSLESGATNTEAFF. The CDR3 DNA sequence: TGTGCCAGCAGCCTTGAGTCAGGGGCGACGAACACTGAAGCTTTCTTT.

This clonotype was picked up many times. This chain joins TRBV29-1 and TRBJ2-3, with D unresolved. This CDR3 region has 11 residues. The germline V gene encodes CDR1 SQVTM and CDR2 ANQGSEA. The CDR3 loop reads CSAANTDTQYF. In nucleotides, the CDR3 is TGCAGTGCTGCGAACACAGATACGCAGTATTTT.

In this sample, this clonotype turned up once. The rearrangement links TRBV4-1 to TRBJ1-1, with 7 bases that match TRBD1. The CDR3 runs 15 residues. The V gene end was trimmed by 8 bases and the J gene end by 3 bases; junction bases not matched to a gene: 12. Germline assignment: CDR1 MGHRA and CDR2 YSYEKL. Written as DNA, the CDR3 is TGCGCCAGCTGCCGACAAACAGGGGTAGACACTGAAGCTTTCTTT. Protein sequence: CASCRQTGVDTEAFF.

In its sample, this clonotype was seen a few times. This chain connects TRBV20-1 to TRBJ1-1; D not certain. Trimming stripped 4 bases from V and 4 bases from J, with 10 bases between. Germline V gene sequence: CDR1 DFQATT, CDR2 SNEGSKA (reference sequence). CDR3 length equals 12 residues. The CDR3, as DNA: TGCAGTGCTATCCCCTCTGGCACTGAAGCTTTCTTT. This sequence encodes CSAIPSGTEAFF.

This clonotype came up many times. The chain uses TRBV6-2 or TRBV6-3 and TRBJ2-1, with 10 positions matching TRBD2. The V segment lost 5 bases and the J segment 5 bases; nucleotides outside the gene matches: 6. CDR1 and CDR2 from the germline V gene are MNHEY and SVGEGT. CDR3 size: 15 residues. The CDR3 region has the DNA TGTGCCAGCAGTACCACTAGCGGGGCGGACAATGAGCAGTTCTTC. It translates to CASSTTSGADNEQFF.

Comments on this clonotype: A read error may be the cause here, since a much bigger clone is one base away. The V call is TRBV29-1, the J call TRBJ2-7; the match to TRBD2 covers 7 bases. The CDR3 has 15 amino acids. Germline V lookup: CDR1 SQVTM, CDR2 ANQGSEA. The junction had 10 bases not matched to a gene; V was cut back by 0 bases and J by 5 bases. CDR3 DNA: TGCAGCGTTGAAGATTGGCAGGGAGGGTCCCACGAGCAGTACTTC. It encodes CSVEDWQGGSHEQYF.

This clonotype was found a few times. The CDR3 is CASSYAPGNQPQHF. CDR3 DNA sequence: TGTGCCAGCAGCTATGCCCCGGGGAATCAGCCCCAGCATTTT. This sequence joins TRBV3-1 and TRBJ1-5; D is unresolved. CDR1 is LGHDT, CDR2 YNNKEL, per germline (reference sequence). V lost 5 bases and J 4 bases, leaving 12 bases between the germline ends. This CDR3 comprises 14 residues.

This clonotype was detected only a few times. The chain joins TRBV9 to TRBJ2-1; 8 bases map to TRBD2. V shed 4 bases and J 9 bases; nucleotides not matched to a gene: 6. This CDR3 is 13 amino acids long. Germline-derived CDR1 and CDR2 are SGDLS and YYNGEE. Here the CDR3 DNA reads TGTGCCAGCAGCCGGGGGGGCGGGGGTGAGCAGTTCTTC. Amino acid sequence: CASSRGGGGEQFF.

Comment on this clonotype: A much bigger clone sits one base away, suggesting this may be a read error. The DNA of the CDR3 is TGCGCCAGCAGCCAGGGATATAGCAATCAGCCCCTGCATTTT. Encoded protein: CASSQGYSNQPLHF. V is TRBV4-3 and J is TRBJ1-5; D ambiguous. Germline V gene sequence: CDR1 LGHNA, CDR2 YSLEER. CDR3 length: 14 amino acids.

Details on this clonotype: This sequence may be a read error, since a much larger clone differs from it by one base. The chain uses TRBV4-1 and TRBJ2-3; D unresolved. CDR1 is MGHRA and CDR2 is YSYEKL in the germline V gene. V gave up 5 bases and J gave up 2 bases, with 8 bases separating them. This CDR3 has 13 residues. The CDR3 loop is CASSEPPTDTQYF. The CDR3 bases are TGCGCCAGCAGCGAACCCCCCACAGATACGCAGTATTTT.

This clonotype occurred many times. The J gene is TRBJ2-2, the V gene TRBV5-6; tentatively, D is TRBD1 or TRBD2 (6 bases each). Trimming left V 2 bases short and J 6 bases short, with 11 bases between. Germline CDR1 and CDR2: SGHDT and YYEEEE. The CDR3 length is 14 residues. The DNA of the CDR3 is TGTGCCAGCAGCTTAGTGAGGGGGGCCGGGGAGCTGTTTTTT. As protein: CASSLVRGAGELFF.

The genes are TRBV19 and TRBJ2-3; D gene ambiguous. Germline-derived CDR1 and CDR2 are LNHDA and SQIVND (reference sequence). Trimming shortened V by 3 bases and J by 0 bases, and 10 bases separated the two germline ends. The CDR3 has 15 residues. Written as DNA, the CDR3 is TGTGCCAGTAGTATCGGGCTAACTAGCACAGATACGCAGTATTTT. Its translation is CASSIGLTSTDTQYF.

This clonotype was counted between two and nine times. This chain joins TRBV12-3 or TRBV12-4 and TRBJ2-3; D could derive from TRBD1 or TRBD2 (5 bases each). V lost 6 bases and J lost 6, with 22 bases in between. The CDR3 totals 16 residues. CDR3 region: CASSTLTSWDADTQYF. The CDR3 coding sequence is TGTGCCAGCAGCACCCTTACTAGTTGGGACGCCGATACGCAGTATTTT.

In this sample, this clonotype turned up a few times. The V and J genes are TRBV27 and TRBJ2-7; TRBD1 is a possible D gene (5 bases). The germline V gene has CDR1 MNHEY and CDR2 SMNVEV (reference sequence). Trimming stripped 3 bases from V and 2 bases from J, with 8 bases between. The CDR3 spans 13 residues. The CDR3 region has the DNA TGTGCCAGCAGTTTGACAGCCGCCTACGAGCAGTACTTC. This encodes CASSLTAAYEQYF.

Regarding this clonotype: A much larger clone lies one base from this, so it may be a read error. V gene TRBV4-1 combines with J gene TRBJ2-3; 9 bases line up with TRBD2. Germline trimming cut 3 bases from V and 0 bases from J; bases unmatched to any gene: 7. CDR1 MGHRA and CDR2 YSYEKL come from the germline V gene. There are 17 residues in the CDR3. CDR3 nucleotide sequence: TGCGCCAGCAGCCATGATAGCGGGAGCTGCAGCACAGATACGCAGTATTTT. It encodes CASSHDSGSCSTDTQYF.

In its sample, this clonotype was seen a few times. The rearrangement joins TRBV20-1 to TRBJ2-5, with 13 bases lining up with TRBD2. The CDR3 runs to 14 residues. V gave up 6 bases and J gave up 4 bases; unmatched junction bases: 5. CDR1 and CDR2 from the germline V gene are DFQATT and SNEGSKA (reference sequence). The CDR3 DNA reads as TGCAGTGCGAGGACTAGCGGGGGTGGAGAGACCCAGTACTTC. Translation gives CSARTSGGGETQYF.

V usage is TRBV7-9 and J usage is TRBJ2-1, with D perhaps assigned TRBD1 or TRBD2 (5 bases each). Germline assignment: CDR1 SEHNR and CDR2 FQNEAQ (reference sequence). V lost 8 bases and J 7 bases, leaving 12 bases between the germline ends. This CDR3 has 12 amino acids. The DNA of the CDR3 is TGTGCCAGCCTGGGGGTAGCAAATGAGCAGTTCTTC. Its protein product is CASLGVANEQFF.

This clonotype was recorded at least ten times. The rearrangement joins TRBV12-3 or TRBV12-4 to TRBJ2-3, with D tentatively TRBD1 (5 bases). V lost 5 bases and J 9 bases, leaving 12 bases between the germline ends. This CDR3 is built from 12 residues. This chain's CDR3 is CASSPSAGTQYF. The CDR3, as DNA: TGTGCCAGCAGTCCTTCGGCAGGGACGCAGTATTTT.

As concerns this clonotype: A much more abundant neighbour one base away suggests this may be a read error. The chain uses TRBV6-5 and TRBJ2-7, with 9 nucleotides matching TRBD1. Looked up from germline, CDR1 is MNHEY and CDR2 is SVGAGI. The CDR3 totals 16 residues. V dropped 0 bases and J dropped 9; count of bases not matched to a gene: 12. DNA for the CDR3: TGTGCCAGCAGTTACTCCCCACAGGGGGCGAAGTTGGGGCAGTACTTC. Translation gives CASSYSPQGAKLGQYF.

As concerns this clonotype: At one boundary the junction diverges from the germline segment, which might be a read error. The chain employs TRBV25-1 and TRBJ1-6, with D unresolved. CDR1 and CDR2 (germline): MGHDK, SYGVNS. The CDR3 totals 13 residues. The CDR3 DNA sequence: TGTGCCAACAGTTCAGAAATTAATTCACCCCTCCACTTT. This translates into CANSSEINSPLHF.

The V call is TRBV28, the J call TRBJ2-7; TRBD1 might be the D (6 bases). V dropped 3 bases and J dropped 5 bases, with 14 bases sitting between them. The CDR3 length is 14 residues. Germline assignment: CDR1 MDHEN and CDR2 SYDVKM. The CDR3 nucleotides read TGTGCCAGCAGTTTCCTGCCAGGGGCACACGAGCAGTACTTC. Translated: CASSFLPGAHEQYF.

This clonotype was counted a few times. The CDR3 loop reads CASSLRELAGGRGTDTQYF. The CDR3 DNA follows: TGTGCCAGCAGCTTAAGGGAGCTAGCGGGGGGCCGAGGCACAGATACGCAGTATTTT. The chain couples TRBV7-8 to TRBJ2-3, with 11 positions matching TRBD2. This CDR3 contains 19 residues. Losses at the gene ends were 2 bases for V and 1 base for J; bases not matched to a gene: 11. Germline CDR1 is SGHVS and CDR2 is FQNEAQ.

In its sample, this clonotype was seen once. The chain links TRBV4-3 to TRBJ1-2; 7 bases map to TRBD1. This CDR3 contains 15 residues. V lost 2 bases, J lost 4 bases, and 7 bases stayed unmatched. Germline CDR1 and CDR2: LGHNA and YSLEER. The CDR3 bases are TGCGCCAGCAGCCAATTTACAGGGGCGAGCTATGGCTACACCTTC. Translated: CASSQFTGASYGYTF.

This clonotype was seen at least ten times. The genes are TRBV2 and TRBJ2-3; tentative D call: TRBD2 (5 bases). The CDR3 has 15 amino acids. Germline-derived CDR1 and CDR2 are SNHLY and FYNNEI. Trimming took off 3 bases at V and 2 bases at J, with 12 bases between the two ends. The CDR3 DNA follows: TGTGCCAGCAGTGACGAGGGTTTGTTCACAGATACGCAGTATTTT. Residues: CASSDEGLFTDTQYF.

This clonotype appeared a single time. It may be a read error: a sequence one base away is much more abundant. The CDR3 end shows no conserved phenylalanine or tryptophan, and so a read error is likely. This sequence joins TRBV4-1 and TRBJ1-1, with 7 positions matching TRBD1. With 3 bases clipped from V and 0 bases from J, the junction kept 7 bases outside the gene matches. CDR3 length: 16 amino acids. CDR1 is MGHRA and CDR2 is YSYEKL in the germline V gene. The CDR3 nucleotides are TGCGCCAGCAGCCAGAGGGCCGGGACAGTGAACACTGAAGCTTTCTAT. It specifies CASSQRAGTVNTEAFY.

Concerning this clonotype itself: With a much larger clone just one base away, this may be a read error. The chain recombines TRBV5-3 with TRBJ1-1, with D tentatively TRBD1 (5 bases). TRBV5-3 is given ORF status, its function remaining uncertain. The CDR3 sequence is 13 residues long. The CDR3 reads CASSLPQGLETFF. In nucleotides, the CDR3 is TGTGCCAGCAGCTTGCCGCAGGGCCTTGAAACTTTCTTT.

This clonotype was recorded at least ten times. The chain recombines TRBV5-6 with TRBJ1-1; D is uncertain. The CDR3 runs 16 residues. Germline loops: CDR1 SGHDT, CDR2 YYEEEE. Trimming took 0 bases from V and 3 from J, leaving 15 bases between them. CDR3 in amino acids: CASSLDNQFYDTEAFF. In DNA, the CDR3 is TGTGCCAGCAGCTTGGATAATCAGTTTTATGACACTGAAGCTTTCTTT.

The table lists this clonotype with a few counts. The V and J genes are TRBV6-2 or TRBV6-3 and TRBJ2-1; D is unclear. The CDR3 is 12 amino acids. Germline V gene sequence: CDR1 MNHEY, CDR2 SVGEGT. The CDR3 spells CTTTEPPDEQFF. As DNA, the CDR3 is TGTACAACAACAGAACCCCCGGATGAGCAGTTCTTC.

This clonotype was observed at least ten times. The rearrangement links TRBV7-6 to TRBJ2-3; D tentatively reads TRBD1 or TRBD2 (5 bases each). CDR1 SGHVS and CDR2 FNYEAQ come from the germline V gene. V gave up 4 bases and J gave up 2 bases, with 13 bases separating them. The CDR3 is 15 residues long. CDR3 DNA: TGTGCCAGCAGCTCGACGGGGCTAGACACAGATACGCAGTATTTT. This codes for CASSSTGLDTDTQYF.

This clonotype occurred a few times. V gene TRBV11-2 combines with J gene TRBJ2-1; D gene uncertain. CDR3 size: 10 residues. Trimming took off 4 bases at V and 8 bases at J, with 3 bases between the two ends. Germline assignment: CDR1 SGHAT and CDR2 FQNNGV. The CDR3 DNA reads TGTGCCAGCAGCTCCTATGAGCAGTTCTTC. Amino acids: CASSSYEQFF.